The 32 T cell receptor beta chains below come from one sample, sequenced in a study of response to subunit inactivated influenza vaccine. TCRdb re-analysed the RT-PCR reads in MiXCR, keeping a single row per CDR3 protein. This table holds roughly 170,000 distinct CDR3 sequences, around 9% found once. The source was non-naive T cells sorted from PBMCs, collected on the day of vaccination. These receptors all come from a man aged 50 to 59 who received an inactivated influenza vaccine.

This clonotype has just a few counts. The DNA of the CDR3 is TGTGCCAGCAGCGTTATGGGGGATCAGCCCCAGCATTTT. The encoded protein is CASSVMGDQPQHF. The chain couples TRBV2 to TRBJ1-5, with D possibly being TRBD1 (5 bases). The CDR3 has 13 residues. V was clipped by 6 bases and J by 5 bases, with 11 bases between them. Germline V CDR1 and CDR2: SNHLY, FYNNEI.

The V and J genes are TRBV7-2 and TRBJ2-7; 9 nucleotides line up with TRBD1. CDR1 is SGHTA and CDR2 is FQGNSA in the germline V gene. The CDR3 consists of 13 residues. Trimming removed 8 bases from V and 5 bases from J; junction bases left unmatched: 7. The DNA for the CDR3 is TGTGCCAGCGAAATGACAGGGGGGCACGAGCAGTACTTC. Its protein product is CASEMTGGHEQYF. Filled out from reference TRBV7-2 and TRBJ2-7, the complete variable domain reads GAGVSQSPSNKVTEKGKDVELRCDPISGHTALYWYRQSLGQGLEFLIYFQGNSAPDKSGLPSDRFSAERTGGSVSTLTIQRTQQEDSAVYLCASEMTGGHEQYFGPGTRLTVT.

This clonotype was observed a handful of times. The gene calls are TRBV15 and TRBJ1-5, with 7 positions matching TRBD1. There are 18 residues in the CDR3. The V gene's germline CDR1 is LNHNV and CDR2 YYDKDF (reference sequence). J was trimmed by 1 base and V by 3 bases; bases with no gene match: 12. The CDR3 here is CATSSLQNGGQSNQPQHF. The CDR3, as DNA: TGTGCCACCAGCAGCCTTCAAAATGGGGGACAGAGCAATCAGCCCCAGCATTTT.

This clonotype was observed a few times. The rearrangement links TRBV14 to TRBJ2-7, with 10 bases that match TRBD1. CDR1 is SGHDN and CDR2 is FVKESK in the germline V gene. The trim removed 4 bases at V and 8 bases at J, leaving 11 bases unmatched. The CDR3 is 15 residues long. CDR3 sequence reads: CASSPPGTGALKQYF. CDR3 sequence (DNA): TGTGCCAGCAGCCCACCCGGGACAGGGGCCTTGAAGCAGTACTTC.

This clonotype was picked up many times. This rearrangement joins TRBV29-1 to TRBJ2-1; the match to TRBD2 covers 10 bases. Germline V gives CDR1 SQVTM, CDR2 ANQGSEA. The CDR3 spans 15 residues. Trimming at V came to 1 base and at J to 4 bases, leaving 4 bases not matched to a gene. CDR3 amino acids: CSVEVAGGNYNEQFF. DNA of the CDR3: TGCAGCGTTGAAGTAGCGGGAGGTAATTACAATGAGCAGTTCTTC.

This clonotype was counted between two and nine times. The chain employs TRBV20-1 and TRBJ2-1, with 9 bases aligning to TRBD2. Trimming cost V 0 bases and J 2 bases; bases outside gene matches: 11. The V gene's germline CDR1 is DFQATT and CDR2 SNEGSKA (reference sequence). CDR3 length: 18 residues. CDR3 region: CSARERYGSGSTYNEQFF. The CDR3 DNA is TGCAGTGCTAGAGAAAGGTATGGTAGCGGGAGTACCTACAATGAGCAGTTCTTC.

This clonotype has a handful of counts. The chain recombines TRBV7-9 with TRBJ2-4; 16 bases are a match to TRBD2. Trimming cost V 5 bases and J 8 bases; bases outside gene matches: 3. The CDR3 has 15 residues. Per the germline V gene, CDR1 is SEHNR and CDR2 is FQNEAQ (reference sequence). This chain's CDR3 is CASSVGTSGGDIQYF. The CDR3 bases are TGTGCCAGCAGCGTTGGGACTAGCGGGGGGGACATTCAGTACTTC. Drawing the rest from reference TRBV7-9 and TRBJ2-4, the complete variable domain is DTGVSQNPRHKITKRGQNVTFRCDPISEHNRLYWYRQTLGQGPEFLTYFQNEAQLEKSRLLSDRFSAERPKGSFSTLEIQRTEQGDSAMYLCASSVGTSGGDIQYFGAGTRLSVL.

This clonotype was detected many times. The chain recombines TRBV4-3 with TRBJ2-4, with 13 positions matching TRBD2. V dropped 3 bases and J dropped 6; count of bases not matched to a gene: 8. Germline V lookup: CDR1 LGHNA, CDR2 YSLEER. CDR3 length: 17 residues. CDR3 region: CASSQPGLAGFLNIQYF. CDR3 nucleotide sequence: TGCGCCAGCAGCCAGCCGGGACTAGCGGGGTTCTTAAACATTCAGTACTTC.

This clonotype was picked up many times. The chain couples TRBV4-3 to TRBJ2-2; D assignment may be TRBD1 or TRBD2 (6 bases each). CDR3 size: 19 residues. Looked up from germline, CDR1 is LGHNA and CDR2 is YSLEER. Trimming pared 0 bases from V and 0 bases from J, leaving 17 bases between. The CDR3 nucleotides are TGCGCCAGCAGCCAAGATAAGGGGGACTGGACTACGAACACCGGGGAGCTGTTTTTT. Its translation is CASSQDKGDWTTNTGELFF.

This clonotype was counted many times. The CDR3 DNA reads as TGCAGCGTTATAAATAGGGACAGTAGCAACGAGCAGTACTTC. Its translation: CSVINRDSSNEQYF. The J gene is TRBJ2-7, the V gene TRBV29-1; 7 bases align to TRBD1. Germline loops: CDR1 SQVTM, CDR2 ANQGSEA. The V and J ends lost 5 bases and 5 bases, in that order; junction bases with no gene match: 12. The CDR3 consists of 14 residues.

The table lists this clonotype with a few counts. This rearrangement joins TRBV3-1 to TRBJ2-1; D perhaps matches TRBD2 (6 bases). Trimming took 3 bases from V and 10 from J, leaving 10 bases between them. Germline V gives CDR1 LGHDT, CDR2 YNNKEL (reference sequence). This CDR3 region has 12 residues. CDR3 protein: CASSQGLAEQFF. The CDR3 DNA follows: TGTGCCAGCAGCCAGGGTCTAGCGGAGCAGTTCTTC.

This clonotype occurred many times. This rearrangement joins TRBV7-2 to TRBJ2-5, with D tentatively TRBD2 (5 bases). The CDR3 runs 14 residues. The germline gives CDR1 SGHTA, CDR2 FQGNSA. The V end lost 6 bases, the J end lost 1 base, and 12 bases lay between the germline ends. Here the CDR3 reads CASRATRGQETQYF. CDR3 bases: TGTGCCAGCAGGGCTACACGGGGCCAAGAGACCCAGTACTTC. Together with reference TRBV7-2 and TRBJ2-5, the CDR3 gives the full variable domain: GAGVSQSPSNKVTEKGKDVELRCDPISGHTALYWYRQSLGQGLEFLIYFQGNSAPDKSGLPSDRFSAERTGGSVSTLTIQRTQQEDSAVYLCASRATRGQETQYFGPGTRLLVL.

V is TRBV11-2 and J is TRBJ2-5; TRBD1 matches 9 bases. The V gene end was trimmed by 4 bases and the J gene end by 4 bases; junction bases not matched to a gene: 7. This CDR3 has 15 amino acids. Per the germline V gene, CDR1 is SGHAT and CDR2 is FQNNGV. The CDR3 reads CASSSYRGRGETQYF. The DNA for the CDR3 is TGTGCCAGCAGCTCCTACAGGGGGCGCGGAGAGACCCAGTACTTC. Together with reference TRBV11-2 and TRBJ2-5, the CDR3 gives the full variable domain: EAGVAQSPRYKIIEKRQSVAFWCNPISGHATLYWYQQILGQGPKLLIQFQNNGVVDDSQLPKDRFSAERLKGVDSTLKIQPAKLEDSAVYLCASSSYRGRGETQYFGPGTRLLVL.

This clonotype appeared a few times. The chain employs TRBV2 and TRBJ1-1, with D possibly matching TRBD1 (5 bases). This CDR3 spans 13 amino acids. CDR1 and CDR2 (germline): SNHLY, FYNNEI. The V gene lost 5 bases and the J gene lost 11 bases, with 18 bases spanning the gap. CDR3 nucleotide sequence: TGTGCCAGCAGTTATCCCGGGACTGCGGTGGCTTTCTTT. This sequence encodes CASSYPGTAVAFF.

This clonotype has at least ten counts. The chain combines TRBV4-2 with TRBJ2-1; D perhaps matches TRBD2 (6 bases). V gave up 1 base and J gave up 4 bases, with 14 bases separating them. The CDR3 consists of 16 residues. From germline, CDR1 is LGHNA and CDR2 YNFKEQ. The CDR3 region has the DNA TGTGCCAGCAGCCAAGGGGCGGGGTTAGCTTACAATGAGCAGTTCTTC. It translates to CASSQGAGLAYNEQFF.

This clonotype was observed many times. This chain links TRBV5-1 with TRBJ2-3; 7 bases map to TRBD2. CDR3 length: 16 residues. Germline CDR1 SGHRS, CDR2 YFSETQ. The J segment lost 0 bases and the V segment lost 3 bases, leaving 7 bases of the junction unmatched. The CDR3 sequence: CASSSGTKSSTDTQYF. DNA of the CDR3: TGCGCCAGCAGCTCTGGGACTAAATCTAGCACAGATACGCAGTATTTT.

This clonotype was picked up a small number of times. This chain connects TRBV6-1 to TRBJ1-6, with D possibly matching TRBD1 (6 bases). With 3 bases removed from V and 7 bases from J, the gap between germline ends came to 19 bases. This CDR3 has 17 residues. Germline V lookup: CDR1 MNHNS, CDR2 SASEGT. The CDR3 coding sequence is TGTGCCAGCAGTGAGTTGGCAGGGGCTCTTCTGAATTCACCCCTCCACTTT. Translating gives CASSELAGALLNSPLHF.

In this sample, this clonotype turned up a few times. The V and J genes are TRBV21-1 and TRBJ1-5. TRBV21-1 is listed as a pseudogene. There are 16 residues in the CDR3. Written as DNA, the CDR3 is TGTGCCAGCAGCAAAGTGGGCAGCTATAGCAATCAGCCCCAGCATTTT. It encodes CASSKVGSYSNQPQHF.

This clonotype has only a few counts. At one end the junction does not follow the germline gene, possibly because of a read error. The chain combines TRBV19 with TRBJ2-7, with D perhaps TRBD2 (5 bases). Looked up from germline, CDR1 is LNHDA and CDR2 is SQIVND (reference sequence). The CDR3 covers 13 residues. CDR3 sequence (DNA): TGTGCCAGTAGCCCGGGCCCGACTACGAGCATGCACTTC. Protein product: CASSPGPTTSMHF.

This clonotype was seen a handful of times. The rearrangement links TRBV7-2 to TRBJ2-7; the match to TRBD1 covers 8 bases. CDR1 is SGHTA and CDR2 is FQGNSA in the germline V gene. The CDR3 is made up of 14 amino acids. Trimming at V came to 2 bases and at J to 9 bases, leaving 9 bases not matched to a gene. The CDR3 DNA is TGTGCCAGCAGCTTACTAGGACAGGGCCGGATGCAGTACTTC. Translated: CASSLLGQGRMQYF.

This clonotype was detected ten times or more. The rearrangement joins TRBV27 to TRBJ1-5; D is unclear. Deletions cut 6 bases from V and 0 bases from J, with 9 bases between. This CDR3 region has 14 residues. Germline CDR1 and CDR2: MNHEY and SMNVEV (reference sequence). In DNA, the CDR3 is TGTGCCAGCAGCACTAAATCTAGCAATCAGCCCCAGCATTTT. Translated, it gives CASSTKSSNQPQHF.

This clonotype was counted at least ten times. V and J are TRBV2 and TRBJ2-1, with 12 bases that match TRBD2. V gave up 7 bases and J gave up 9 bases; unmatched junction bases: 10. The germline gives CDR1 SNHLY, CDR2 FYNNEI. The CDR3 extends over 15 amino acids. CDR3 protein: CASNLAGGPVFEQFF. CDR3 DNA: TGTGCCAGCAACCTAGCGGGAGGGCCAGTTTTTGAGCAGTTCTTC. The full variable domain, in which reference TRBV2 and TRBJ2-1 provide the parts outside the CDR3, is EPEVTQTPSHQVTQMGQEVILRCVPISNHLYFYWYRQILGQKVEFLVSFYNNEISEKSEIFDDQFSVERPDGSNFTLKIRSTKLEDSAMYFCASNLAGGPVFEQFFGPGTRLTVL.

This clonotype was detected a few times. The gene calls are TRBV28 and TRBJ1-1; 10 nucleotides align to TRBD1. This CDR3 comprises 15 residues. Germline V CDR1 and CDR2: MDHEN, SYDVKM. V shed 6 bases and J 5 bases; nucleotides not matched to a gene: 9. The CDR3 sequence is CASSRQGARRTEAFF. The DNA of the CDR3 is TGTGCCAGCAGCAGACAGGGGGCTAGGAGGACTGAAGCTTTCTTT.

The sample holds many counts of this clonotype. The chain employs TRBV4-2 and TRBJ2-3; D gene unclear. V gave up 0 bases and J gave up 4 bases, with 8 bases separating them. Germline V CDR1 and CDR2: LGHNA, YNFKEQ. There are 14 residues in the CDR3. The CDR3 loop reads CASSQDTGADTQYF. The CDR3 nucleotides are TGTGCCAGCAGCCAAGATACCGGCGCAGATACGCAGTATTTT.

This clonotype was observed many times. This chain uses TRBV5-6 with TRBJ1-1; no reliable D call. CDR1 is SGHDT and CDR2 is YYEEEE in the germline V gene. CDR3 size: 15 residues. Deletions cut 0 bases from V and 6 bases from J, with 15 bases between. DNA of the CDR3: TGTGCCAGCAGCTTGGTCGGGCAGGAACCGCCTGAAGCTTTCTTT. This sequence encodes CASSLVGQEPPEAFF.

This clonotype was observed a few times. The rearrangement joins TRBV20-1 to TRBJ2-2; D may be TRBD2 (5 bases). Germline V gene sequence: CDR1 DFQATT, CDR2 SNEGSKA (reference sequence). This CDR3 region has 15 residues. The germline V and J ends were trimmed by 6 bases and 0 bases, with 14 bases remaining between them. The CDR3 nucleotides read TGCAGTGCCCTCCGACCGGGGTCGAACACCGGGGAGCTGTTTTTT. Amino acids: CSALRPGSNTGELFF.

This clonotype was recorded at least ten times. The V call is TRBV7-2, the J call TRBJ2-5; 11 bases are shared with TRBD1. Germline trimming cut 5 bases from V and 6 bases from J; bases unmatched to any gene: 5. CDR1 is SGHTA and CDR2 is FQGNSA in the germline V gene. This CDR3 region has 14 residues. The CDR3 nucleotides are TGTGCCAGCAGCCCTGGACAGGGGGCAAAGACCCAGTACTTC. Translating gives CASSPGQGAKTQYF. The variable domain in full, completed from reference TRBV7-2 and TRBJ2-5, reads GAGVSQSPSNKVTEKGKDVELRCDPISGHTALYWYRQSLGQGLEFLIYFQGNSAPDKSGLPSDRFSAERTGGSVSTLTIQRTQQEDSAVYLCASSPGQGAKTQYFGPGTRLLVL.

There are a few counts of this clonotype. V is TRBV15 and J is TRBJ1-5, with no clear D. There are 17 residues in the CDR3. Germline V CDR1 and CDR2: LNHNV, YYDKDF (reference sequence). With 0 bases removed from V and 1 base from J, the gap between germline ends came to 13 bases. CDR3 sequence: CATSRDVLGGSNQPQHF. The CDR3 DNA sequence: TGTGCCACCAGCAGAGATGTGTTGGGAGGAAGCAATCAGCCCCAGCATTTT.

This clonotype turned up a few times. This chain connects TRBV6-1 to TRBJ2-2; 7 bases fit TRBD2. V lost 6 bases, J lost 4 bases, and 8 bases stayed unmatched. Germline CDR1 reads MNHNS; CDR2 reads SASEGT. This CDR3 is built from 15 residues. CDR3 bases: TGTGCCAGCAGGGCAAAGCGGGGAACCACCGGGGAGCTGTTTTTT. Protein product: CASRAKRGTTGELFF.

This clonotype was detected only a few times. This rearrangement joins TRBV19 to TRBJ1-5; D not resolved. There are 14 residues in the CDR3. With 6 bases removed from V and 3 bases from J, the gap between germline ends came to 12 bases. Germline lookup yields CDR1 LNHDA and CDR2 SQIVND (reference sequence). DNA of the CDR3: TGTGCCAGTAGCCCGGGATCCCCCAATCAGCCCCAGCATTTT. It yields the protein CASSPGSPNQPQHF.

This clonotype has just one count. Possible read error: a much larger clone is one base away. The chain combines TRBV30 with TRBJ2-3, with TRBD2 matching over 10 bases. Germline CDR1 reads GTSNPN; CDR2 reads SVGIG (reference sequence). The CDR3 contains 15 residues. This chain's CDR3 is CSWSAGLAYGDTQYF. CDR3 DNA sequence: TGTTCCTGGAGTGCGGGACTAGCGTATGGAGATACGCAGTATTTT.

This clonotype was picked up a small number of times. This chain uses TRBV18 with TRBJ2-6, with 9 bases aligning to TRBD1. V lost 3 bases to trimming and J lost 3 bases; unmatched junction nucleotides: 9. The CDR3 has 18 residues. Germline V gene data show CDR1 as KGHSH and CDR2 as LQKENI. CDR3 residues: CASSPNPGTGFGANVLTF. The CDR3 region has the DNA TGTGCCAGCTCACCCAACCCCGGGACAGGGTTTGGGGCCAACGTCCTGACTTTC.